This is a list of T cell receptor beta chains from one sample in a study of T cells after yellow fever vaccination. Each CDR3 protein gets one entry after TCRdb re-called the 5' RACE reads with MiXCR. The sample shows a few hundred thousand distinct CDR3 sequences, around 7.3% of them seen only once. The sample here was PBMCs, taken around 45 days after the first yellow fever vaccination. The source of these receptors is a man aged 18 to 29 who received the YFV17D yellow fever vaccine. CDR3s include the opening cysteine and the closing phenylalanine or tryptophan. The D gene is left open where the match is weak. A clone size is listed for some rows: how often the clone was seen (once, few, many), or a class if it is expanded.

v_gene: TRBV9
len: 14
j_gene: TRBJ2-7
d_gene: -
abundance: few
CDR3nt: TGTGCCAGCAGCGCGGGGACGGAATCCTACGAGCAGTACTTC
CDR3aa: CASSAGTESYEQYF

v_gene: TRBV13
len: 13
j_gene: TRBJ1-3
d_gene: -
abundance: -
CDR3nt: TGTGCCAGCAGCTTGACTGTTGGAAACACCATATATTTT
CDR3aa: CASSLTVGNTIYF

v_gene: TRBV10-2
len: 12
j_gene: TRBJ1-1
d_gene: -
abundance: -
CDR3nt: TGCGCCAGCAGTGGGGCCAGGGCGTTGTCTTTCTTT
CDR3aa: CASSGARALSFF

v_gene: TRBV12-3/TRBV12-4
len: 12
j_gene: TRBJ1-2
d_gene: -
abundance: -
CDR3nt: TGTGCCAGCAGTTTTACCGGGGGTGGCTACACCTTC
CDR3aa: CASSFTGGGYTF

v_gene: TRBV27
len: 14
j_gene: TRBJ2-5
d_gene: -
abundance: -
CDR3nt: TGTGCCAGCAGTTTATCGTGGAGGGATCAGACCCAGTACTTC
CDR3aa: CASSLSWRDQTQYF

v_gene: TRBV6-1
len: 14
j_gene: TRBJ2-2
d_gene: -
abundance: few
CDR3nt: TGTGCCAGCAGTCGGACAGATAACACCGGGGAGCTGTTTTTT
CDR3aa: CASSRTDNTGELFF

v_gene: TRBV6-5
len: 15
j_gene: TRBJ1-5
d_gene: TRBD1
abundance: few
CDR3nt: TGTGCCAGCAGTTACGGGACAGGGGGCCCCCAGCCCCAGCATTTT
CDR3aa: CASSYGTGGPQPQHF

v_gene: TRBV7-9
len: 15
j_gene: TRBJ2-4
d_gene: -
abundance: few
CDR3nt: TGTGCCAGCAGCCCCCGTGTGGGGCCAAAAAACATTCAGTACTTC
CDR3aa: CASSPRVGPKNIQYF

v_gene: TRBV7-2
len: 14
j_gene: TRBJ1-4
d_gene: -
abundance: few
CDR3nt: TGTGCCAGCAGCCTTACAGGGTTACGTGAAAAACTGTTTTTT
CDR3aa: CASSLTGLREKLFF

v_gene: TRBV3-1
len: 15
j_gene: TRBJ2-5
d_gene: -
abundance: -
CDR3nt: TGTGCCAGCAGCCAAGAAAAGGACGCCCAAGAGACCCAGTACTTC
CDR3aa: CASSQEKDAQETQYF

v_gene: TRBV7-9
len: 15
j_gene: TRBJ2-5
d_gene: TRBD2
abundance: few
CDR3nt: TGTGCCAGCAGCTCTAACGGACTAGAGCAAGAGACCCAGTACTTC
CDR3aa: CASSSNGLEQETQYF

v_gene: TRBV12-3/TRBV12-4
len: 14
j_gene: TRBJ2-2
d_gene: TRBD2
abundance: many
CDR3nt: TGTGCCAGCAGTTTACTAGCGGGGGAGGGGGAGCTGTTTTTT
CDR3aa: CASSLLAGEGELFF

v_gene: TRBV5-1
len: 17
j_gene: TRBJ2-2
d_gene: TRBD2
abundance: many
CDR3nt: TGCGCCAGCAGCCAAGAGGGACTAGCGATGAACACCGGGGAGCTGTTTTTT
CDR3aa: CASSQEGLAMNTGELFF

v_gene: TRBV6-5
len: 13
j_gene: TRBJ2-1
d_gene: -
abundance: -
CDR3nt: TGTGCCAGCAGTCCCGGGACCATGGGTGAGCAGTTCTTC
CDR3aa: CASSPGTMGEQFF

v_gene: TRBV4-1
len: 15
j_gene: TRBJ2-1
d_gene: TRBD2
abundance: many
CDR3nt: TGCGCCAGCAGCCACGAGCCGCGGGGGGGGCATGAGCAGTTCTTC
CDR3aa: CASSHEPRGGHEQFF

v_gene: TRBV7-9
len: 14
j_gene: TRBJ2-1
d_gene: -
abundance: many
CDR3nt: TGTGCCACCGGCGGGGTGAGCTCCTACAATGAGCAGTTCTTC
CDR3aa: CATGGVSSYNEQFF

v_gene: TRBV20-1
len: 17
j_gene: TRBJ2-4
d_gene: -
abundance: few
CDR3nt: TGCAGTGCTAGAGATTGGGGGGGGGCGATTGGCAAAAACATTCAGTACTTC
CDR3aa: CSARDWGGAIGKNIQYF

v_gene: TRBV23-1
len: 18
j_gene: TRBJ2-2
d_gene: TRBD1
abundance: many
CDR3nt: TGCGCCAGCAGTCACCCTGGGTGGACAGGGGAAGAACACGGGGAGCTGTTTTTT
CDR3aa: CASSHPGWTGEEHGELFF

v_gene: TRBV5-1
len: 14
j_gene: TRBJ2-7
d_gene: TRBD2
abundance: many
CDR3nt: TGCGCCAGCAGCACCCAACGGGGGGGCCTTGAGCAGTACTTC
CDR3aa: CASSTQRGGLEQYF

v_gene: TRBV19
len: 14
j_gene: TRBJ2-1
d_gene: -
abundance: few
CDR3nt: TGTGCCAGTAGTATCCACTCCTCCTACAATGAGCAGTTCTTC
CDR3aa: CASSIHSSYNEQFF

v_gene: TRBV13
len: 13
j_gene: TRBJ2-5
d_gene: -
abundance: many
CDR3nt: TGTGCCAGCAGCTTACCTGGGCCGAAGACCCAGTACTTC
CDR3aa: CASSLPGPKTQYF

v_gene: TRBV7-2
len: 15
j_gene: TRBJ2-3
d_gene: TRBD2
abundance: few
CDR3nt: TGTGCCAGCAGCTTACAGCGGGGGGCCATGTATACGCAGTATTTT
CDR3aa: CASSLQRGAMYTQYF

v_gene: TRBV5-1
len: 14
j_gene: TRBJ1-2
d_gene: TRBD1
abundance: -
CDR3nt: TGCGCCAGCAGCTTGGGGACAGGGGTCTATGGCTACACCTTC
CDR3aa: CASSLGTGVYGYTF

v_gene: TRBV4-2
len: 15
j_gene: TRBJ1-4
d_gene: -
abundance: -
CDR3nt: TGTGCCAGCAGCCCGAACCAGGGACACGGTGAAAAACCGTTTTTT
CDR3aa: CASSPNQGHGEKPFF

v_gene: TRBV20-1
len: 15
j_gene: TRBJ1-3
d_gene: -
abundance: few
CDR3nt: TGCAGTGCTAGAGCCGGAGGACGCTCTGGAAACACCATATATTTT
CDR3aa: CSARAGGRSGNTIYF

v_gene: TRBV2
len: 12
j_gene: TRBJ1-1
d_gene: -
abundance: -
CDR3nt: TGTGCCAGCAGCCGAGTAAACACTGAAGCTTTCTTT
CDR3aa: CASSRVNTEAFF

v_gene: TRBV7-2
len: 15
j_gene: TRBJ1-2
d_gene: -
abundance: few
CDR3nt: TGTGCCAGCAGCTTAGCGACCTCAAGGAGCTATGGCTACACCTTC
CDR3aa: CASSLATSRSYGYTF

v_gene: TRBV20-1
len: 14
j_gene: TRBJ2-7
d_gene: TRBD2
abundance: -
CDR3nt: TGCAGTGCCCTAACCGGGACTACTCTTATAGAGCAGTACTTC
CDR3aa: CSALTGTTLIEQYF

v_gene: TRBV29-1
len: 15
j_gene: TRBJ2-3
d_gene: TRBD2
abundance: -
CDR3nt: TGCAGCGTAGCCAGGACTAGCGGGGGACGAGATACGCAGTATTTT
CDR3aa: CSVARTSGGRDTQYF

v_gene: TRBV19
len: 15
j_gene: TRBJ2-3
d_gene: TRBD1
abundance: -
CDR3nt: TGTGCCAGTAGTATGGGGGGACAGGCCACAGATACGCAGTATTTT
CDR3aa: CASSMGGQATDTQYF

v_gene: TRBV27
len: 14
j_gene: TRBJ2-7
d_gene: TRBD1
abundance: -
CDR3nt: TGTGCCAGCAGGGGGACAGCTTATTACTACGAGCAGTACTTC
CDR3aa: CASRGTAYYYEQYF

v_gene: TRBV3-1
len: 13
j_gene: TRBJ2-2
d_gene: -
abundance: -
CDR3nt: TGTGCCAGGGGGACCGCGAACACCGGGGAGCTGTTTTTT
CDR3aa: CARGTANTGELFF

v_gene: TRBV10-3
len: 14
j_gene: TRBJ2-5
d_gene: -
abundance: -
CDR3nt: TGTGCCATCAGTGGGACGTCGGGGGCGGAGACCCAGTACTTC
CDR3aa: CAISGTSGAETQYF

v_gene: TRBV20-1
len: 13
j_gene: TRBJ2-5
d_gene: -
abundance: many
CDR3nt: TGCAGTGCTAGGGACTACTACCAAGAGACCCAGTACTTC
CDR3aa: CSARDYYQETQYF

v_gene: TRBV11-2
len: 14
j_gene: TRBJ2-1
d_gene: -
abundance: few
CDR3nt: TGTGCCAGCAGCTTAGTTTCGACACCGGGGGAGCAGTTCTTC
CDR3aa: CASSLVSTPGEQFF

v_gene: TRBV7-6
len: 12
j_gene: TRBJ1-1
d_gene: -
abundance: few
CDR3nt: TGTGCCAGCAGCGAAAGGGAAACTGAAGCTTTCTTT
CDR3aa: CASSERETEAFF